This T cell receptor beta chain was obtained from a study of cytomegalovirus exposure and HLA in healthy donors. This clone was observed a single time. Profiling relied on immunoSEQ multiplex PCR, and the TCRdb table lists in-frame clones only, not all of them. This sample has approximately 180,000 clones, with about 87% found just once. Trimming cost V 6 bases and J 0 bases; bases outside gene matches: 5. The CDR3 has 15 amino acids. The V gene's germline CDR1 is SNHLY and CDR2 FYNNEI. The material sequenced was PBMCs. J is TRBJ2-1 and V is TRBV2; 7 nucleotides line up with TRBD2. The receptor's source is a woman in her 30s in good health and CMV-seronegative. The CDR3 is CASSRDYSSYNEQFF. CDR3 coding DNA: TGTGCCAGCAGCCGGGACTACAGCTCCTACAATGAGCAGTTCTTC.